This passage covers 23 T cell receptor beta chains from one sample sequenced in a study of cytomegalovirus exposure and HLA in healthy donors (dated by TCRdb to 2017 to 2019). The method behind the library was the immunoSEQ multiplex PCR assay. For the multiplex PCR, a mixture combining 60 forward primers for TCR Vbeta segments and 13 reverse primers for TCR Jbeta segments was used. As stored in TCRdb, this immuneACCESS dataset retains in-frame rearrangements with V and J assigned. A fraction of the clones does not appear; measured against another copy, unresolved V genes explain less than half of the discrepancy, and the remainder lacks a known reason. The sample table includes approximately 150,000 clones. The ten largest clones represent roughly 1.6% of the sample. The material sequenced was PBMCs. The receptors derive from a woman between 40 and 55 years old in good health and CMV-seronegative.

The rearrangement uses TRBV6-6 and TRBJ2-7, with 7 bases that match TRBD1. This CDR3 is built from 13 residues. The junction had 10 bases not matched to a gene; V was cut back by 5 bases and J by 9 bases. The germline V gene encodes CDR1 MNHNY and CDR2 SVGAGI (reference sequence). DNA of the CDR3: TGTGCCAGCAGTAGGGACAGTCCTTCCGGGCAGTACGTC. Translated: CASSRDSPSGQYV.

V usage is TRBV18 and J usage is TRBJ1-4; 7 nucleotides match TRBD1. This CDR3 contains 15 residues. The V segment lost 3 bases and the J segment 4 bases; nucleotides outside the gene matches: 5. Germline loops: CDR1 KGHSH, CDR2 LQKENI. In DNA form, the CDR3 reads TGTGCCAGCTCACCTGGGACAGACCTTAATGAAAAACTGTTTTTT. Its protein is CASSPGTDLNEKLFF.

This chain joins TRBV5-1 and TRBJ1-5; a possible D gene is TRBD1 (6 bases). This CDR3 is built from 14 residues. The V and J ends lost 4 bases and 7 bases respectively, with 15 bases between them. Germline V CDR1 and CDR2: SGHRS, YFSETQ. CDR3: CASSVGTRGQPQHF. The CDR3 nucleotides are TGCGCCAGCAGCGTCGGGACAAGGGGACAGCCCCAGCATTTT.

The chain has TRBV4-2 and TRBJ1-2, with 7 bases matching TRBD1. V lost 0 bases to trimming and J lost 3 bases; unmatched junction nucleotides: 4. CDR1 and CDR2 from the germline V gene are LGHNA and YNFKEQ. The CDR3 is made up of 15 amino acids. CDR3 sequence: CASSQDNRGDYGYTF. In DNA form, the CDR3 reads TGTGCCAGCAGCCAAGATAACAGGGGAGACTATGGCTACACCTTC.

The rearrangement joins TRBV5-1 to TRBJ1-2; 7 nucleotides agree with TRBD1. The CDR3 has 15 residues. The V and J ends lost 4 bases and 5 bases, in that order; junction bases with no gene match: 11. In germline, CDR1 is SGHRS, CDR2 YFSETQ. The CDR3 loop is CASSASGTAFYGYTF. In DNA form, the CDR3 reads TGCGCCAGCAGCGCCTCCGGGACAGCGTTTTATGGCTACACCTTC.

About this clone itself: Germline and junction disagree at one end, which may indicate a read error. The genes are TRBV18 and TRBJ2-7, with TRBD1 identical over 9 bases. The CDR3 extends over 13 amino acids. Germline V gene data show CDR1 as KGHSH and CDR2 as LQKENI. CDR3 nucleotides: TGTGCCAGCTCACCATTTACAGGGGGCCTCCGTCCCTTC. Its protein product is CASSPFTGGLRPF.

The rearrangement joins TRBV14 to TRBJ1-6; 7 bases are a match to TRBD1. The germline gives CDR1 SGHDN, CDR2 FVKESK. The CDR3 has 19 amino acids. V trimming: 3 bases; J trimming: 4 bases; junction bases outside the gene matches: 15. The CDR3 coding sequence is TGTGCCAGCAGCCATATACGAGGTGGGACAGCTTCTTATAATTCACCCCTCCACTTT. It encodes CASSHIRGGTASYNSPLHF.

V usage is TRBV5-1 and J usage is TRBJ1-3; D is perhaps TRBD1 (5 bases). CDR1 is SGHRS and CDR2 is YFSETQ in the germline V gene. The CDR3 is 14 residues long. Trimming removed 4 bases at V and 0 bases at J, with 8 bases between. The CDR3 DNA is TGCGCCAGCAGCCCTGACAGCTCTGGAAACACCATATATTTT. The encoded protein is CASSPDSSGNTIYF. Full variable domain (remainder filled in from reference TRBV5-1 and TRBJ1-3): KAGVTQTPRYLIKTRGQQVTLSCSPISGHRSVSWYQQTPGQGLQFLFEYFSETQRNKGNFPGRFSGRQFSNSRSEMNVSTLELGDSALYLCASSPDSSGNTIYFGEGSWLTVV.

The chain employs TRBV28 and TRBJ2-7; possibly TRBD1 for D (6 bases). The CDR3 runs to 13 residues. Germline V gives CDR1 MDHEN, CDR2 SYDVKM. Trimming removed 3 bases at V and 8 bases at J, with 14 bases between. The CDR3 loop reads CASSLGRGRQQYF. CDR3 bases: TGTGCCAGCAGTTTGGGCAGGGGCCGCCAGCAGTACTTC.

The V gene is TRBV28, the J gene TRBJ2-3, with no clear D. Germline CDR1 and CDR2: MDHEN and SYDVKM. The length of the CDR3 is 17 residues. Trimming removed 7 bases from V and 4 bases from J, with 24 bases in between. CDR3 in amino acids: CASTSIVGRVVSDTQYF. In DNA form, the CDR3 reads TGTGCCAGCACGTCGATTGTCGGTCGGGTAGTTTCAGATACGCAGTATTTT.

The gene calls are TRBV10-3 and TRBJ2-1, with a tentative D call TRBD2 (6 bases). CDR3 size: 16 residues. V lost 6 bases, J lost 2 bases, and 17 bases lay in between. Per the germline V gene, CDR1 is ENHRY and CDR2 is SYGVKD. CDR3 DNA sequence: TGTGCCATCAGGGCGGGACTGATCGGTGCCTACAATGAGCAGTTCTTC. It is translated as CAIRAGLIGAYNEQFF.

This chain joins TRBV10-3 and TRBJ1-4, with no clear D. The germline V gene has CDR1 ENHRY and CDR2 SYGVKD. The length of the CDR3 is 15 residues. V shed 6 bases and J shed 3 bases, with 14 bases lying between them. The CDR3 coding sequence is TGTGCCATCAGGGATGCAGGTTCCCCTAATGAAAAACTGTTTTTT. It specifies CAIRDAGSPNEKLFF.

V usage is TRBV6-5 and J usage is TRBJ1-2; TRBD1 matches at 8 bases. CDR1 is MNHEY and CDR2 is SVGAGI in the germline V gene. Losses at the gene ends were 5 bases for V and 8 bases for J; bases not matched to a gene: 7. This CDR3 has 13 residues. CDR3 sequence reads: CASSRRQGIGYTF. In nucleotides, the CDR3 is TGTGCCAGCAGTCGAAGACAGGGGATCGGCTACACCTTC.

This chain connects TRBV7-2 to TRBJ1-2, with D perhaps TRBD1 (5 bases). CDR1 and CDR2 (germline): SGHTA, FQGNSA. The CDR3 is made up of 15 amino acids. Trimming removed 5 bases at V and 4 bases at J, with 17 bases between. This CDR3 reads CASSRTGEVVYGYTF. CDR3 in DNA: TGTGCCAGCAGCCGTACGGGGGAGGTGGTCTATGGCTACACCTTC.

In DNA, the CDR3 is TGTGCCAGCAGTGAAGCGCTAGCGGGGTCCTACGAGCAGTACGTC. Translation gives CASSEALAGSYEQYV. The chain uses TRBV6-1 and TRBJ2-7; 9 nucleotides agree with TRBD2. Germline V gives CDR1 MNHNS, CDR2 SASEGT. J lost 1 base, V lost 0 bases, and 1 base had no gene match. The CDR3 has 15 residues.

The chain employs TRBV4-1 and TRBJ1-2, with D tentatively TRBD1 (5 bases). The CDR3 covers 14 residues. Germline V gene lookup returns CDR1 MGHRA and CDR2 YSYEKL. Between the trimmed V and J ends, which lost 0 bases and 6 bases, there was a span of 11 bases. The CDR3 is CASSQDPRDDGYTF. The CDR3 DNA is TGCGCCAGCAGCCAAGATCCGCGGGACGATGGCTACACCTTC.

The chain recombines TRBV27 with TRBJ1-1, with D perhaps matching TRBD1 (5 bases). This CDR3 contains 15 residues. In germline, CDR1 is MNHEY, CDR2 SMNVEV (reference sequence). The ends were cut back, 2 bases at V and 7 bases at J, with 17 bases in the middle. The DNA of the CDR3 is TGTGCCAGCAGTTTAGGGCGGGGGAATCAAGATGAAGCTTTCTTT. Protein: CASSLGRGNQDEAFF.

V usage is TRBV10-1 and J usage is TRBJ1-1; D possibly corresponds to TRBD1 (5 bases). Germline V gene data show CDR1 as WNHNN and CDR2 as SYGVQD (reference sequence). Trimming left V 2 bases short and J 4 bases short, with 11 bases between. This CDR3 is built from 14 residues. The CDR3 DNA is TGCGCCAGCAGTGAGAATGGGGGGAGCACTGAAGCTTTCTTT. This codes for CASSENGGSTEAFF.

The V call is TRBV5-1, the J call TRBJ2-2, with 12 positions matching TRBD1. Germline V lookup: CDR1 SGHRS, CDR2 YFSETQ. The CDR3 is 17 residues long. Trimming removed 4 bases from V and 3 bases from J; junction bases left unmatched: 7. The CDR3 is CASSKGTGGRDTGELFF. CDR3 bases: TGCGCCAGCAGCAAAGGGACAGGGGGCCGCGACACCGGGGAGCTGTTTTTT. Together with reference TRBV5-1 and TRBJ2-2, the CDR3 gives the full variable domain: KAGVTQTPRYLIKTRGQQVTLSCSPISGHRSVSWYQQTPGQGLQFLFEYFSETQRNKGNFPGRFSGRQFSNSRSEMNVSTLELGDSALYLCASSKGTGGRDTGELFFGEGSRLTVL.

The rearrangement links TRBV5-1 to TRBJ1-4, with a possible D match to TRBD1 (5 bases). Per germline, CDR1 SGHRS and CDR2 YFSETQ. The germline V and J ends were trimmed by 3 bases and 2 bases, with 11 bases remaining between them. The CDR3 runs 15 residues. DNA for the CDR3: TGCGCCAGCAGCTCGGGGGACGCGACTAATGAAAAACTGTTTTTT. Residues: CASSSGDATNEKLFF.

The rearrangement joins TRBV7-3 to TRBJ1-6; 7 nucleotides agree with TRBD1. This CDR3 region has 16 residues. V lost 0 bases to trimming and J lost 7 bases; unmatched junction nucleotides: 6. The germline V gene encodes CDR1 SGHTA and CDR2 FQGTGA. CDR3 DNA: TGTGCCAGCAGCTTAACAGGGGGCGTAAGGAATTCACCCCTCCACTTT. The encoded protein is CASSLTGGVRNSPLHF.

The rearrangement joins TRBV4-1 to TRBJ1-6; D not resolved. Trimming removed 0 bases from V and 14 bases from J, with 11 bases in between. Germline CDR1 and CDR2: MGHRA and YSYEKL. The CDR3 has 13 residues. The DNA for the CDR3 is TGCGCCAGCAGCCAAGAAACTGGTCCGGCCCTCCACTTT. Its translation is CASSQETGPALHF.

The chain combines TRBV7-3 with TRBJ1-1; D is ambiguous. CDR3 length equals 13 residues. V was shortened by 2 bases and J by 0 bases, with 4 bases between the two germline ends. CDR1 is SGHTA and CDR2 is FQGTGA in the germline V gene. CDR3 protein: CASSLQMNTEAFF. In DNA, the CDR3 is TGTGCCAGCAGCTTACAGATGAACACTGAAGCTTTCTTT.